These 10 T cell receptor beta chains were all obtained from the same sample, sequenced in a study of T cell changes during pregnancy in multiple sclerosis. Profiled with immunoSEQ multiplex PCR; TCRdb holds only in-frame clones, not every one. The sample has 60,000 or so clones, about 93% seen once; the top ten hold 0.36%. Sequenced material: CD4+ T cells from peripheral blood mononuclear cells, taken before pregnancy. All receptors come from a female donor with multiple sclerosis, enrolled in a pregnancy study.

CDR3 coding DNA: TGTGCCAGCAGCGCAACGGGACAGTCTCAAAACATTCAGTACTTC. This encodes CASSATGQSQNIQYF. The V and J genes are TRBV9 and TRBJ2-4; 7 nucleotides line up with TRBD1. Trimming cost V 3 bases and J 5 bases; bases outside gene matches: 8. Germline assignment: CDR1 SGDLS and CDR2 YYNGEE. The CDR3 length is 15 residues. Full variable domain (rest looked up from reference TRBV9 and TRBJ2-4): DSGVTQTPKHLITATGQRVTLRCSPRSGDLSVYWYQQSLDQGLQFLIQYYNGEERAKGNILERFSAQQFPDLHSELNLSSLELGDSALYFCASSATGQSQNIQYFGAGTRLSVL.

CDR3 nucleotide sequence: TGTGCCAGCAGCTTAGTGAGGGCTCAGAAGACCGGGGAGCTGTTTTTT. Translated: CASSLVRAQKTGELFF. The V and J genes are TRBV11-2 and TRBJ2-2; the D gene is possibly TRBD2 (5 bases). V was cut by 1 base and J by 5 bases, with 14 bases left in between. There are 16 residues in the CDR3. The germline CDR1 and CDR2 sequences are SGHAT and FQNNGV.

CDR3 nucleotides: TGTGCCAGCACCAAGGGACTGTTTGGGACCCAGTACTTC. This translates into CASTKGLFGTQYF. The chain combines TRBV6-5 with TRBJ2-5; D might be TRBD2 (6 bases). The V and J ends lost 7 bases and 7 bases respectively, with 16 bases between them. Germline CDR1 MNHEY, CDR2 SVGAGI. The CDR3 loop spans 13 amino acids.

V gene TRBV7-2 combines with J gene TRBJ2-1, with D unclear. The CDR3 totals 14 residues. The germline V gene has CDR1 SGHTA and CDR2 FQGNSA. V lost 4 bases and J 8 bases, leaving 15 bases between the germline ends. The CDR3 sequence is CASSSPLNSHEQFF. CDR3 sequence (DNA): TGTGCCAGCAGCTCTCCCCTGAACTCCCATGAGCAGTTCTTC.

The chain carries TRBV6-1 and TRBJ1-1, with 7 bases aligning to TRBD1. J was trimmed by 1 base and V by 6 bases; bases with no gene match: 5. CDR3 length equals 14 residues. Germline V gene sequence: CDR1 MNHNS, CDR2 SASEGT. The CDR3 protein is CASRERGQNTEAFF. The CDR3 DNA reads as TGTGCCAGCAGAGAAAGGGGGCAGAACACTGAAGCTTTCTTT.

V and J are TRBV9 and TRBJ2-1, with 10 bases lining up with TRBD2. The CDR3 is 15 residues long. Germline CDR1 reads SGDLS; CDR2 reads YYNGEE. V shed 4 bases, J shed 5 bases, and the junction held 6 bases outside the gene matches. As DNA, the CDR3 is TGTGCCAGCAGCCTTGGACTAGCGGCACACAATGAGCAGTTCTTC. It yields the protein CASSLGLAAHNEQFF.

The J gene is TRBJ2-5, the V gene TRBV5-4, with D possibly being TRBD2 (6 bases). Germline V gives CDR1 SGHNT, CDR2 YYREEE (reference sequence). The length of the CDR3 is 15 residues. The V end was cut by 0 bases, the J end by 4 bases, with 13 bases between. For the CDR3, the DNA is TGTGCCAGCAGCTTGGCAGCTCGGGGAGGAGAGACCCAGTACTTC. Protein: CASSLAARGGETQYF.

The chain combines TRBV18 with TRBJ1-4; TRBD1 aligns across 9 bases. The CDR3 runs to 16 residues. V lost 0 bases and J lost 8; bases outside the gene matches: 7. Germline assignment: CDR1 KGHSH and CDR2 LQKENI. CDR3 loop: CASSPPAGTGSEKLFF. CDR3 bases: TGTGCCAGCTCACCACCGGCCGGGACAGGGAGCGAAAAACTGTTTTTT.

CDR3 sequence reads: CASSLPGYEQYF. The CDR3 DNA is TGTGCCAGCAGCTTACCCGGCTACGAGCAGTACTTC. J is TRBJ2-7 and V is TRBV7-2; D is uncertain. With 2 bases removed from V and 3 bases from J, the gap between germline ends came to 5 bases. The CDR3 length is 12 residues. Germline V CDR1 and CDR2: SGHTA, FQGNSA.

The chain is built from TRBV15 and TRBJ2-5; D ambiguous. Trimming took off 1 base at V and 4 bases at J, with 13 bases between the two ends. The CDR3 length is 15 residues. Per germline, CDR1 LNHNV and CDR2 YYDKDF (reference sequence). CDR3 loop: CATSRGSSLRETQYF. The CDR3 DNA reads as TGTGCCACCAGCAGAGGTAGCAGCTTAAGAGAGACCCAGTACTTC.